The rows below give T cell receptor beta chains drawn from one sample of a study of blood T cells in healthy people across ages. Via MiXCR, TCRdb re-called the 5' RACE reads, giving one row per CDR3 protein. The sample lists about 780,000 distinct CDR3 sequences, 46% seen once, with around a sixth in the top ten. The source material was blood. Every receptor here comes from a man older than 75 in good health. Both conserved end residues are part of each CDR3. Each record gives: CDR3 protein, CDR3 DNA, D gene, clone size, J gene, V gene. A D gene is named only where the DNA matches it firmly. Some rows have no size entry. The others give once, few or many, or a class for an expanded clone.

CDR3aa: CSARAGQGHGGYTF; CDR3nt: TGCAGTGCTAGAGCTGGACAGGGACATGGTGGCTACACCTTC; d_gene: TRBD1; abundance: few; j_gene: TRBJ1-2; v_gene: TRBV20-1
CDR3aa: CASNWEGVEQYF; CDR3nt: TGTGCCAGCAATTGGGAGGGGGTCGAGCAGTACTTC; d_gene: -; abundance: -; j_gene: TRBJ2-7; v_gene: TRBV12-3/TRBV12-4
CDR3aa: CASKLLGGYGYTF; CDR3nt: TGTGCCAGCAAACTACTTGGGGGTTATGGCTACACCTTC; d_gene: -; abundance: few; j_gene: TRBJ1-2; v_gene: TRBV28
CDR3aa: CSVEQTSSGANVLTF; CDR3nt: TGCAGCGTTGAACAGACCTCCTCTGGGGCCAACGTCCTGACTTTC; d_gene: -; abundance: -; j_gene: TRBJ2-6; v_gene: TRBV29-1
CDR3aa: CAWSTWTEVSYEQYF; CDR3nt: TGTGCCTGGAGTACCTGGACCGAAGTATCCTACGAGCAGTACTTC; d_gene: -; abundance: -; j_gene: TRBJ2-7; v_gene: TRBV30
CDR3aa: CASSAYHSGSSYNEQFF; CDR3nt: TGTGCCAGCAGCGCCTACCATAGCGGGAGTTCCTACAATGAGCAGTTCTTC; d_gene: TRBD2; abundance: once; j_gene: TRBJ2-1; v_gene: TRBV9
CDR3aa: CASSHKGQGDGRNTEAFF; CDR3nt: TGCGCCAGCAGCCATAAAGGACAGGGTGACGGTCGGAACACTGAAGCTTTCTTT; d_gene: TRBD1; abundance: -; j_gene: TRBJ1-1; v_gene: TRBV4-1
CDR3aa: CASSTAGVMYEQYF; CDR3nt: TGTGCCAGCTCAACGGCAGGGGTGATGTACGAGCAGTACTTC; d_gene: -; abundance: -; j_gene: TRBJ2-7; v_gene: TRBV18
CDR3aa: CASSKTTGAVGGYTF; CDR3nt: TGCGCCAGCAGCAAGACGACAGGGGCGGTCGGTGGCTACACCTTC; d_gene: TRBD1; abundance: -; j_gene: TRBJ1-2; v_gene: TRBV5-1
CDR3aa: CASSLTRALTDTQYF; CDR3nt: TGTGCCAGCAGCTTAACTCGTGCACTCACAGATACGCAGTATTTT; d_gene: -; abundance: -; j_gene: TRBJ2-3; v_gene: TRBV7-3
CDR3aa: CASSSGTSETQYF; CDR3nt: TGTGCCAGCAGTTCAGGGACATCGGAGACCCAGTACTTC; d_gene: -; abundance: few; j_gene: TRBJ2-5; v_gene: TRBV12-3/TRBV12-4
CDR3aa: CASSLMVNSDTQYF; CDR3nt: TGTGCCAGCAGCTTAATGGTCAATTCAGATACGCAGTATTTT; d_gene: -; abundance: -; j_gene: TRBJ2-3; v_gene: TRBV7-3
CDR3aa: CASSQHQGYNEQFF; CDR3nt: TGTGCCAGCAGTCAACACCAAGGATACAATGAGCAGTTCTTC; d_gene: -; abundance: -; j_gene: TRBJ2-1; v_gene: TRBV28
CDR3aa: CSVAYSPTEAFF; CDR3nt: TGCAGCGTTGCCTACTCTCCCACTGAAGCTTTCTTT; d_gene: -; abundance: -; j_gene: TRBJ1-1; v_gene: TRBV29-1
CDR3aa: CSASGTRSTDTQYF; CDR3nt: TGCAGCGCTTCCGGGACTAGAAGCACAGATACGCAGTATTTT; d_gene: TRBD2; abundance: -; j_gene: TRBJ2-3; v_gene: TRBV29-1
CDR3aa: CASIPGLSSYEQYF; CDR3nt: TGTGCCAGCATTCCGGGACTGTCATCCTACGAGCAGTACTTC; d_gene: -; abundance: -; j_gene: TRBJ2-7; v_gene: TRBV28
CDR3aa: CASSETGGTEQFF; CDR3nt: TGTGCCAGCAGCGAGACAGGGGGCACTGAGCAGTTCTTC; d_gene: TRBD1; abundance: -; j_gene: TRBJ2-1; v_gene: TRBV7-2
CDR3aa: CVSSLVMYQETQYF; CDR3nt: TGCGTCAGCAGCTTGGTTATGTACCAAGAGACCCAGTACTTC; d_gene: -; abundance: -; j_gene: TRBJ2-5; v_gene: TRBV5-1